Here is one T cell receptor (beta chain) with its context. The data stem from a study of control samples from healthy donors and cancer patients. CDR3 length: 18 residues. The method was immunoSEQ multiplex PCR; TCRdb's version includes in-frame clones alone and lacks a portion of them. The table shows about 160,000 clones, with 70% to 90% occurring only once. The sequence was obtained from a man aged 25-45 years in good health. Input material: blood. The V and J genes are TRBV21-1 and TRBJ2-2; the DNA was not used to check the table's D call, TRBD2. TRBV21-1 is given as a pseudogene. The CDR3, as DNA: TGTGCCAGCAGCCGCCATTCCGCGGACGGGGAACACACCGGGGAGCTGTTTTTT. Translation: CASSRHSADGEHTGELFF.